This entry lists 3 T cell receptor beta chains sequenced from one sample in a study of identical twins. TCRdb itself ran the 5' RACE reads through MiXCR, one entry per CDR3 protein. The sample has hundreds of thousands of distinct CDR3 sequences, around 6% seen once; the top ten hold around 2%. The specimen was naive T cells sorted from blood. The receptors derive from a man aged 18 to 30 in good health.

The table lists this clonotype with many counts. The CDR3, as DNA: TGTGCCAGCAGTATCGGGAGGTTCACCGGGGAGCTGTTTTTT. It specifies CASSIGRFTGELFF. The chain uses TRBV12-3 or TRBV12-4 and TRBJ2-2, with 7 bases identical to TRBD2. Trimming removed 5 bases from V and 4 bases from J; junction bases left unmatched: 4. The CDR3 sequence is 14 residues long.

The chain combines TRBV24-1 with TRBJ1-1; 7 bases map to TRBD1. Looked up from germline, CDR1 is KGHDR and CDR2 is SFDVKD. V trimming: 4 bases; J trimming: 6 bases; junction bases outside the gene matches: 7. The CDR3 is 14 residues long. The CDR3 loop reads CATSDPRQGSEAFF. CDR3 coding DNA: TGTGCCACCAGTGACCCACGACAGGGATCTGAAGCTTTCTTT.

V is TRBV5-1 and J is TRBJ1-1; 10 bases agree with TRBD1. Looked up from germline, CDR1 is SGHRS and CDR2 is YFSETQ. The V segment lost 4 bases and the J segment 6 bases; nucleotides outside the gene matches: 6. The CDR3 is made up of 14 amino acids. The CDR3 nucleotides read TGCGCCAGCAGCGTGGACAGGGGGGTCCCTGAAGCTTTCTTT. It encodes CASSVDRGVPEAFF.